This TCR beta chain comes out of a study of T cell responses to AZD1222 COVID-19 vaccine. As regards this clone: Its antigen is not known.

Whole-study results and caveats: Distributed over spike, vaccine-associated CD4 TCRs predominated at 160-218 and 743-854.

The data were produced by immunoSEQ multiplex PCR, yet TCRdb's version contains in-frame clones alone and is incomplete. Here the sample spans approximately 300,000 clones, around 93% being singletons. The CDR3 loop spans 12 amino acids. Germline CDR1 is SQVTM and CDR2 is ANQGSEA. V lost 6 bases to trimming and J lost 8 bases; unmatched junction nucleotides: 10. This clonotype was obtained from an adult who received the AZD1222 COVID-19 vaccine. The specimen comprised peripheral blood, sampled 28 days after the second AZD1222 dose. The chain recombines TRBV29-1 with TRBJ2-7; 7 bases line up with TRBD1. CDR3 region: CSVKTGTQQQYF. The CDR3 region has the DNA TGCAGCGTAAAGACAGGGACCCAACAGCAGTACTTC.